Following are 26 T cell receptor beta chains from one sample sequenced in a study of cytomegalovirus exposure and HLA in healthy donors. PCR involved 60 Vbeta and 13 Jbeta primers. The repertoire was sequenced with immunoSEQ multiplex PCR; TCRdb's copy has only in-frame clones and lacks some. The repertoire holds some 180,000 clones, 75% to 80% seen once, with 2.5% to 3% in the top ten. Sequenced: PBMCs. Receptors were obtained from a female donor in good health and CMV-seronegative.

This clone was counted a single time. The J gene is TRBJ1-3, the V gene TRBV10-3; D is unresolved. Trimming stripped 8 bases from V and 1 base from J, with 3 bases between. CDR1 ENHRY and CDR2 SYGVKD come from the germline V gene. The CDR3 spans 11 residues. CDR3 region: CAILSGNTIYF. The CDR3 nucleotides are TGTGCCATCCTGTCTGGAAACACCATATATTTT.

V and J are TRBV5-1 and TRBJ2-1; 8 bases agree with TRBD2. After removal of 0 bases from V and 0 bases from J, the junction contained 8 bases not matched to a gene. This CDR3 is built from 18 residues. Germline V gene lookup returns CDR1 SGHRS and CDR2 YFSETQ. The CDR3 bases are TGCGCCAGCAGCTTGGAAGGTAGCGGGGCGAGCTCCTACAATGAGCAGTTCTTC. It translates to CASSLEGSGASSYNEQFF. The full variable domain, rest sourced from reference TRBV5-1 and TRBJ2-1, is KAGVTQTPRYLIKTRGQQVTLSCSPISGHRSVSWYQQTPGQGLQFLFEYFSETQRNKGNFPGRFSGRQFSNSRSEMNVSTLELGDSALYLCASSLEGSGASSYNEQFFGPGTRLTVL.

This chain links TRBV5-6 with TRBJ1-5; D ambiguous. Trimming left V 0 bases short and J 1 base short, with 8 bases between. Per germline, CDR1 SGHDT and CDR2 YYEEEE. The CDR3 is 15 residues long. DNA for the CDR3: TGTGCCAGCAGCTTGGGGAGGCAGAGCAATCAGCCCCAGCATTTT. It encodes CASSLGRQSNQPQHF.

As concerns this clone: Compared with germline, one end of the junction differs, possibly owing to a read error. The chain links TRBV7-7 to TRBJ2-7; 9 bases match TRBD1. The CDR3 contains 13 residues. Germline CDR1 SSHAT, CDR2 FNYEAQ (reference sequence). The CDR3 nucleotides are TGTGCTAGCAGCCGGGACAGGGCCCACGAGCAGTACTTC. It translates to CASSRDRAHEQYF.

The chain employs TRBV28 and TRBJ2-7; 7 bases fit TRBD2. The CDR3 is 12 amino acids. V lost 6 bases, J lost 6 bases, and 5 bases stayed unmatched. CDR1 is MDHEN, CDR2 SYDVKM, per germline. The CDR3 spells CASSISGGEQYF. The CDR3 DNA reads TGTGCCAGCAGCATATCGGGAGGCGAGCAGTACTTC.

About this clone: One junction end disagrees with the germline gene, perhaps due to a read error. The J gene is TRBJ2-2, the V gene TRBV11-3; 11 positions match TRBD1. From germline, CDR1 is SGHNT and CDR2 YENEEA. The CDR3 is made up of 17 amino acids. CDR3 sequence reads: CASSSGQGDYVTGELFF. The CDR3 coding sequence is TGTGCCAGCAGCTCGGGACAGGGGGACTACGTCACCGGTGAGCTGTTTTTT.

The CDR3 spells CASSLEGPFKGEQYF. In DNA form, the CDR3 reads TGTGCCAGCAGCTTGGAGGGGCCGTTTAAGGGCGAGCAGTACTTC. V usage is TRBV5-4 and J usage is TRBJ2-7; the D gene is possibly TRBD1 (5 bases). V was clipped by 0 bases and J by 6 bases, with 16 bases between them. The germline V gene encodes CDR1 SGHNT and CDR2 YYREEE (reference sequence). This CDR3 has 15 amino acids.

This clone turned up a few times. This sequence joins TRBV2 and TRBJ2-1; 7 bases line up with TRBD2. J gave up 2 bases and V 4 bases, and 5 bases lay outside the gene matches. The CDR3 extends over 15 amino acids. Germline lookup yields CDR1 SNHLY and CDR2 FYNNEI. CDR3 amino acids: CASSASGHPYNEQFF. The CDR3 DNA reads as TGTGCCAGCAGTGCTAGCGGACACCCCTACAATGAGCAGTTCTTC.

This rearrangement joins TRBV12-5 to TRBJ1-2; D unresolved. This CDR3 is built from 11 residues. The germline V gene has CDR1 LGHNT and CDR2 FRNRAP. Trimming left V 7 bases short and J 4 bases short, with 7 bases between. Here the CDR3 reads CASAILYGYTF. The CDR3 nucleotides are TGTGCTAGTGCTATACTCTATGGCTACACCTTC. Full variable domain (remainder filled in from reference TRBV12-5 and TRBJ1-2): DARVTQTPRHKVTEMGQEVTMRCQPILGHNTVFWYRQTMMQGLELLAYFRNRAPLDDSGMPKDRFSAEMPDATLATLKIQPSEPRDSAVYFCASAILYGYTFGSGTRLTVV.

V and J are TRBV10-3 and TRBJ2-3; 10 bases fit TRBD2. The CDR3 sequence is 17 residues long. V gave up 3 bases and J gave up 1 base; unmatched junction bases: 7. CDR1 is ENHRY, CDR2 SYGVKD, per germline. The CDR3 region has the DNA TGTGCCATCAGTGATAGGGAAACTAGCGGGGGCACAGATACGCAGTATTTT. Residues: CAISDRETSGGTDTQYF.

V is TRBV23-1 and J is TRBJ1-1; D unclear. TRBV23-1 has ORF status, its function being uncertain. CDR3 length: 15 residues. The germline V and J ends were trimmed by 0 bases and 4 bases, with 12 bases remaining between them. In nucleotides, the CDR3 is TGCGCCAGCAGTCAATCGGAGGGCGGCGGCACTGAAGCTTTCTTT. Its translation: CASSQSEGGGTEAFF.

The V call is TRBV30, the J call TRBJ2-2, with a possible D match to TRBD1 (5 bases). This CDR3 has 11 amino acids. CDR1 is GTSNPN and CDR2 is SVGIG in the germline V gene (reference sequence). Trimming removed 5 bases at V and 7 bases at J, with 8 bases between. In DNA form, the CDR3 reads TGTGCCTGGGGAAGGGGCGGGGAGCTGTTTTTT. It specifies CAWGRGGELFF.

The chain carries TRBV6-1 and TRBJ2-5; 7 bases fit TRBD1. Germline V gene sequence: CDR1 MNHNS, CDR2 SASEGT. This CDR3 has 14 amino acids. V shed 5 bases, J shed 3 bases, and the junction held 6 bases outside the gene matches. The CDR3 protein is CASSKPGQKETQYF. The CDR3, as DNA: TGTGCCAGCAGTAAACCGGGACAGAAAGAGACCCAGTACTTC.

V is TRBV11-3 and J is TRBJ1-4; possible D gene TRBD1, 6 bases. The CDR3 contains 13 residues. Deletions cut 5 bases from V and 5 bases from J, with 9 bases between. CDR1 and CDR2 from the germline V gene are SGHNT and YENEEA. CDR3 bases: TGTGCCAGCAGCCCGACAGGCAATGAAAAACTGTTTTTT. Translating gives CASSPTGNEKLFF.

The rearrangement joins TRBV4-1 to TRBJ2-7, with TRBD2 matching 7 bases. CDR1 MGHRA and CDR2 YSYEKL come from the germline V gene. V gave up 1 base and J gave up 1 base; unmatched junction bases: 4. The CDR3 spans 15 residues. For the CDR3, the DNA is TGCGCCAGCAGCCAAGGTGCGGGAGATTCCTACGAGCAGTACTTC. The encoded protein is CASSQGAGDSYEQYF.

This clone was seen just once. At one boundary the junction diverges from the germline segment, which might be a read error. This sequence joins TRBV5-6 and TRBJ2-1, with D perhaps matching TRBD2 (6 bases). The CDR3 is made up of 14 amino acids. Germline CDR1 SGHDT, CDR2 YYEEEE. The CDR3 DNA reads TGTGCCGGCAGCCTGATGGGACTTTACAATGAGCAGTTCTTC. Encoded protein: CAGSLMGLYNEQFF. The entire variable domain, with the rest obtained from reference TRBV5-6 and TRBJ2-1, is as follows: DAGVTQSPTHLIKTRGQQVTLRCSPKSGHDTVSWYQQALGQGPQFIFQYYEEEERQRGNFPDRFSGHQFPNYSSELNVNALLLGDSALYLCAGSLMGLYNEQFFGPGTRLTVL.

The CDR3, as DNA: TGTGCCAGCAGCTTGCCAGGGACTGGAAACACCATATATTTT. Protein: CASSLPGTGNTIYF. This sequence joins TRBV5-6 and TRBJ1-3, with D possibly TRBD1 on 5 matching bases. The germline CDR1 and CDR2 sequences are SGHDT and YYEEEE. The CDR3 covers 14 residues. V lost 1 base to trimming and J lost 2 bases, with 7 bases between them.

The chain joins TRBV19 to TRBJ2-2; 10 bases are shared with TRBD2. Looked up from germline, CDR1 is LNHDA and CDR2 is SQIVND (reference sequence). Unmatched junction bases numbered 4, after V lost 4 bases and J lost 5 bases. The CDR3 extends over 15 amino acids. The CDR3 coding sequence is TGTGCCAGTAGTACTAAGCGGGGGGGGACCGGGGAGCTGTTTTTT. It yields the protein CASSTKRGGTGELFF.

The chain employs TRBV7-9 and TRBJ1-1; D gene unclear. V dropped 4 bases and J dropped 1 base, with 7 bases sitting between them. The CDR3 extends over 13 amino acids. The germline V gene has CDR1 SEHNR and CDR2 FQNEAQ (reference sequence). The CDR3: CASSSRQNTEAFF. The CDR3 nucleotides read TGTGCCAGCAGCTCGAGACAGAACACTGAAGCTTTCTTT. Full variable domain (remainder filled in from reference TRBV7-9 and TRBJ1-1): DTGVSQNPRHKITKRGQNVTFRCDPISEHNRLYWYRQTLGQGPEFLTYFQNEAQLEKSRLLSDRFSAERPKGSFSTLEIQRTEQGDSAMYLCASSSRQNTEAFFGQGTRLTVV.

The chain is built from TRBV7-3 and TRBJ2-2, with 11 bases identical to TRBD2. The CDR3 spans 16 residues. J gave up 9 bases and V 5 bases, and 11 bases lay outside the gene matches. The germline V gene has CDR1 SGHTA and CDR2 FQGTGA. This CDR3 reads CASSLSGSGGARELFF. The CDR3, as DNA: TGTGCCAGCAGCCTCTCGGGTAGCGGGGGGGCCCGGGAGCTGTTTTTT.

The V and J genes are TRBV7-9 and TRBJ2-7; weak D call: TRBD2 (6 bases). This CDR3 has 15 amino acids. CDR1 is SEHNR and CDR2 is FQNEAQ in the germline V gene (reference sequence). V shed 5 bases and J shed 4 bases, with 18 bases lying between them. As DNA, the CDR3 is TGTGCCAGCAGCGGCTGGGATGCGGGGCAATACGAGCAGTACTTC. The encoded protein is CASSGWDAGQYEQYF.

The V gene is TRBV27, the J gene TRBJ1-1; D gene ambiguous. Germline lookup yields CDR1 MNHEY and CDR2 SMNVEV (reference sequence). This CDR3 has 15 residues. V lost 4 bases to trimming and J lost 3 bases, with 15 bases between them. The CDR3 sequence: CASSYLRGRDTEAFF. CDR3 DNA sequence: TGTGCCAGCAGTTATCTCCGAGGGAGGGACACTGAAGCTTTCTTT.

The chain carries TRBV29-1 and TRBJ2-1; TRBD2 agrees at 7 bases. The germline CDR1 and CDR2 sequences are SQVTM and ANQGSEA. V shed 8 bases and J 8 bases; nucleotides not matched to a gene: 6. There are 11 residues in the CDR3. CDR3 loop: CSSREGYEQFF. CDR3 DNA sequence: TGCAGCTCTAGGGAGGGGTATGAGCAGTTCTTC.

This sequence joins TRBV28 and TRBJ2-5; 8 bases fit TRBD1. V shed 6 bases, J shed 3 bases, and the junction held 3 bases outside the gene matches. Per the germline V gene, CDR1 is MDHEN and CDR2 is SYDVKM. This CDR3 spans 13 amino acids. CDR3 in DNA: TGTGCCAGCAGCCCGACAGGGGAAGAGACCCAGTACTTC. Translation: CASSPTGEETQYF.

By sample share, this clone is large (0.1 to 1%). The J gene is TRBJ2-1, the V gene TRBV27, with 10 positions matching TRBD2. Losses at the gene ends were 5 bases for V and 5 bases for J; bases not matched to a gene: 9. The germline V gene encodes CDR1 MNHEY and CDR2 SMNVEV (reference sequence). The CDR3 contains 16 residues. The CDR3 DNA sequence: TGTGCCAGCAGTACAGGCCGACTAGCGGGCCACAATGAGCAGTTCTTC. It specifies CASSTGRLAGHNEQFF.

The genes are TRBV6-5 and TRBJ2-2; D is possibly TRBD1 (6 bases). The germline V gene encodes CDR1 MNHEY and CDR2 SVGAGI. The CDR3 runs 15 residues. Trimming shortened V by 6 bases and J by 0 bases, and 11 bases separated the two germline ends. This CDR3 reads CASRLTGANTGELFF. CDR3 nucleotide sequence: TGTGCCAGCAGACTGACAGGAGCGAACACCGGGGAGCTGTTTTTT.